This T cell receptor (beta chain) was retrieved from a study of T cell responses to AZD1222 COVID-19 vaccine. Findings and limits, study-wide: Nearly half of spike-specific TCRs reportedly go after variant regions that carry no mutations. Across spike, vaccine-associated CD4 TCRs were found, dominant at 160-218 and 743-854. Every sample of the repertoires postdated the peak T cell response. The donor group comprised mostly white British people and more females; the analysis possibly underestimated clonal diversity.

Trimming removed 6 bases at V and 1 base at J, with 13 bases between. CDR3 size: 14 residues. Germline-derived CDR1 and CDR2 are MNHEY and SMNVEV (reference sequence). Worth noting for this clone: As yet, its antigen is unknown.

Measured with immunoSEQ multiplex PCR; TCRdb has only the in-frame clones, and not every one. The table has roughly 120,000 clones, over 75% seen once. This clonotype was sampled from an adult in good health. The V and J genes are TRBV27 and TRBJ2-7; D could derive from TRBD1 or TRBD2 (5 bases each). The material sequenced was peripheral blood, taken on day 0 of MenACWY control vaccination. CDR3 protein: CASSPGRRSYEQYF. For the CDR3, the DNA is TGTGCCAGCAGCCCGGGACGGAGGTCCTACGAGCAGTACTTC.